One sample yielded the 15 T cell receptor beta chains listed below, sequenced in a study of cytomegalovirus exposure and HLA in healthy donors. PCR was performed using 60 Vbeta and 13 Jbeta primers. Using immunoSEQ multiplex PCR, the repertoire was profiled, and TCRdb retains in-frame clones only, with some absent. This table has roughly 100,000 clones, more than 70% appearing once. Sequences were obtained from PBMCs. The receptors come from a man younger than 40 in good health and CMV-seronegative.

This clone appeared a single time. Other DNA sequences in this sample translate to the same CDR3. This chain links TRBV29-1 with TRBJ2-2; 8 bases agree with TRBD1. CDR1 and CDR2 from the germline V gene are SQVTM and ANQGSEA. The CDR3 totals 14 residues. V was pared by 6 bases and J by 6 bases, with 9 bases of the junction left unmatched. CDR3 in amino acids: CSVTQTGVAGELFF. The CDR3 coding sequence is TGCAGCGTAACGCAGACAGGGGTGGCCGGGGAGCTGTTTTTT.

The chain couples TRBV29-1 to TRBJ1-5; 12 bases are a match to TRBD1. Germline V gene lookup returns CDR1 SQVTM and CDR2 ANQGSEA. Trimming at V came to 4 bases and at J to 6 bases, leaving 4 bases not matched to a gene. The CDR3 contains 14 residues. CDR3 region: CSVGDRGQGQPQHF. The CDR3 coding sequence is TGCAGCGTTGGGGACAGGGGGCAGGGTCAGCCCCAGCATTTT.

The sample holds one count of this clone. The V call is TRBV11-2, the J call TRBJ2-3, with TRBD2 matching 8 bases. CDR3 length equals 18 residues. Germline CDR1 and CDR2: SGHAT and FQNNGV. Germline trimming cut 2 bases from V and 5 bases from J; bases unmatched to any gene: 15. In DNA, the CDR3 is TGTGCCAGCAGCTTATTCTCACGCCATACTAGCGGCCTAGATACGCAGTATTTT. It translates to CASSLFSRHTSGLDTQYF.

This clone was detected only once. The V gene is TRBV11-1, the J gene TRBJ2-7, with TRBD1 as a possible D gene (7 bases). Germline CDR1 reads SGHAT; CDR2 reads FQDESV (reference sequence). This CDR3 is built from 15 residues. V gave up 4 bases and J gave up 2 bases, with 15 bases separating them. This CDR3 reads CASSWGDSNAYEQYF. CDR3 sequence (DNA): TGTGCCAGCAGCTGGGGGGACAGCAACGCCTACGAGCAGTACTTC.

The V gene is TRBV6-1, the J gene TRBJ2-2; 13 bases line up with TRBD2. The CDR3 has 15 amino acids. Germline trimming cut 10 bases from V and 4 bases from J; bases unmatched to any gene: 6. The germline V gene encodes CDR1 MNHNS and CDR2 SASEGT. The CDR3 DNA sequence: TGTGCCACTCGACTAGCGGGGGGCCTCACCGGGGAGCTGTTTTTT. It yields the protein CATRLAGGLTGELFF.

This sequence joins TRBV4-1 and TRBJ2-5, with D maybe TRBD2 (7 bases). Deletions cut 0 bases from V and 4 bases from J, with 12 bases between. Germline V gene data show CDR1 as MGHRA and CDR2 as YSYEKL. This CDR3 has 15 amino acids. The CDR3 is CASSQEGRGGETQYF. The DNA of the CDR3 is TGCGCCAGCAGCCAAGAGGGTAGGGGGGGAGAGACCCAGTACTTC.

The J gene is TRBJ2-7, the V gene TRBV29-1, with D perhaps matching TRBD2 (6 bases). Per the germline V gene, CDR1 is SQVTM and CDR2 is ANQGSEA. The CDR3 totals 14 residues. CDR3 sequence reads: CSVTPGLSLTEQYF. In nucleotides, the CDR3 is TGCAGTGTGACTCCGGGACTCTCCCTCACCGAGCAGTACTTC.

The V gene is TRBV6-5, the J gene TRBJ1-1; TRBD1 aligns across 8 bases. J gave up 0 bases and V 6 bases, and 6 bases lay outside the gene matches. Germline CDR1 MNHEY, CDR2 SVGAGI. This CDR3 comprises 15 residues. Here the CDR3 reads CASSLDRVMNTEAFF. CDR3 nucleotides: TGTGCCAGCAGCCTGGACAGGGTAATGAACACTGAAGCTTTCTTT.

This clone was seen only once. The sample carries other DNA sequences with the same CDR3. V usage is TRBV5-1 and J usage is TRBJ1-1, with D unresolved. The germline gives CDR1 SGHRS, CDR2 YFSETQ. V shed 0 bases and J shed 1 base, with 7 bases lying between them. The CDR3 is made up of 14 amino acids. CDR3 sequence: CASSLGHPNTEAFF. CDR3 nucleotide sequence: TGCGCCAGCAGCTTGGGACACCCGAACACTGAAGCTTTCTTT.

V and J are TRBV30 and TRBJ2-3; 12 bases agree with TRBD2. Germline CDR1 reads GTSNPN; CDR2 reads SVGIG (reference sequence). Trimming took 3 bases from V and 4 from J; bases not matched to a gene: 2. The CDR3 extends over 14 amino acids. The CDR3 here is CAWRLAGGPDTQYF. CDR3 DNA: TGTGCCTGGAGACTAGCGGGGGGACCAGATACGCAGTATTTT.

For this clone: The CDR3 end shows no conserved phenylalanine or tryptophan, and so a read error is likely. The V call is TRBV7-2, the J call TRBJ2-7, with 9 bases matching TRBD2. Germline assignment: CDR1 SGHTA and CDR2 FQGNSA. V shed 4 bases, J shed 2 bases, and the junction held 6 bases outside the gene matches. There are 15 residues in the CDR3. The CDR3 DNA follows: TGTGCCAGCAGCTCCAGCGGGGGGATAACCTACGAGCAGTACCTC. This encodes CASSSSGGITYEQYL.

The rearrangement links TRBV6-1 to TRBJ2-3; TRBD1 matches at 7 bases. The V segment lost 2 bases and the J segment 10 bases; nucleotides outside the gene matches: 15. Germline CDR1 and CDR2: MNHNS and SASEGT. The CDR3 contains 16 residues. The DNA of the CDR3 is TGTGCCAGCAGTGAAACAGCGACAGGGCTAATGGGGTCGCAGTATTTT. As protein: CASSETATGLMGSQYF.

The chain joins TRBV4-1 to TRBJ2-3; D remains ambiguous. V was pared by 0 bases and J by 5 bases, with 12 bases between. The CDR3 sequence is 15 residues long. Germline V gene sequence: CDR1 MGHRA, CDR2 YSYEKL. The CDR3 sequence is CASSQDPRPGDTQYF. CDR3 bases: TGCGCCAGCAGCCAAGATCCCCGTCCGGGAGATACGCAGTATTTT.

A few counts support this clone. This chain joins TRBV4-3 and TRBJ1-1; D perhaps matches TRBD1 (6 bases). The CDR3 extends over 14 amino acids. In germline, CDR1 is LGHNA, CDR2 YSLEER. The V end was cut by 4 bases, the J end by 8 bases, with 17 bases between. In DNA, the CDR3 is TGCGCCAGCAGCCCCTCCCAAAATCAGGGGGAAGCTTTCTTT. This sequence encodes CASSPSQNQGEAFF.

V gene TRBV18 combines with J gene TRBJ1-5; 8 bases align to TRBD1. V lost 2 bases and J lost 5; bases outside the gene matches: 5. The CDR3 is 15 residues long. CDR1 and CDR2 from the germline V gene are KGHSH and LQKENI. The DNA of the CDR3 is TGTGCCAGCTCACCATCCCAGACAGGGGATCAGCCCCAGCATTTT. Translating it yields CASSPSQTGDQPQHF.